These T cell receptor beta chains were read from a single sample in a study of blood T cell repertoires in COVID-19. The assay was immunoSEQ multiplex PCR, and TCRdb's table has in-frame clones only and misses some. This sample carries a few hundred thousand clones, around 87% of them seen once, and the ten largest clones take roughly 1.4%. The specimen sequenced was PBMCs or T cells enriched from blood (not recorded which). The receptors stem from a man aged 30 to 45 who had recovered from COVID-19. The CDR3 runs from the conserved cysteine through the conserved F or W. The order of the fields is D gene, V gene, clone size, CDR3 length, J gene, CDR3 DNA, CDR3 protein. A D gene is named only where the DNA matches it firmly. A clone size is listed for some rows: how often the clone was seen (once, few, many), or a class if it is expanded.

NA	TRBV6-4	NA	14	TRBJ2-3	TGTGCCAGCAGTCTATTCGGGGAAGTAGATACGCAGTATTTT	CASSLFGEVDTQYF
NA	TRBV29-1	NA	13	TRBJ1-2	TGCAGCGTTGTAGCCAGGGTTGACTATGGCTACACCTTC	CSVVARVDYGYTF
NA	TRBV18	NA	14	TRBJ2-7	TGTGCCAGCTCGACGAGGCGGGGGCACGACGAGCAGTACTTC	CASSTRRGHDEQYF
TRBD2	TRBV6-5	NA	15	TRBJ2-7	TGTGCCAGCAGCGCAATGTGGGGGGGTCTTTACGAGCAGTACTTC	CASSAMWGGLYEQYF
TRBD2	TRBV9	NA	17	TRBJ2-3	TGTGCCAGCAGCGTAGAGGTAGCGGGGATCCCCACAGATACGCAGTATTTT	CASSVEVAGIPTDTQYF
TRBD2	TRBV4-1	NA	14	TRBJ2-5	TGCGCCAGCAGCCCCTACGGACTAGTAGAGACCCAGTACTTC	CASSPYGLVETQYF
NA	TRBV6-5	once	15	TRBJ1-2	TGTGCCAGCAGACCAATGGGTCGGGGTGACTATGGCTACACCTTC	CASRPMGRGDYGYTF
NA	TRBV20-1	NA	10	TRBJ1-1	TGCGGGGCTCCGGACGCTGAAGCTTTCTTT	CGAPDAEAFF
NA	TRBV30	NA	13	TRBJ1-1	TGTGCCTGGAGTTGGGCAGCGAACACTGAAGCTTTCTTT	CAWSWAANTEAFF
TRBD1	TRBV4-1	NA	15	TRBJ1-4	TGCGCCAGCCAAGGACGGACAGGGGAAGGTGAAAAACTGTTTTTT	CASQGRTGEGEKLFF
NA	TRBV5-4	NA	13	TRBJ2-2	TGTGCCAGCGAGCGGACGAACACCGGGGAGCTGTTTTTT	CASERTNTGELFF
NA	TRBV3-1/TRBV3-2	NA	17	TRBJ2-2	TGTGCCAGCAGCCAATTCTCCGGCGGGGGCACCACCGGGGAGCTGTTTTTT	CASSQFSGGGTTGELFF
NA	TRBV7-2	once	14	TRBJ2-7	TGTGCCAGCAGCCGCATGGGGGGCTCCTACGAGCAGTACTTC	CASSRMGGSYEQYF
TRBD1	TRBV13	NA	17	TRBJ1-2	TGTGCCAGCAGCCCTACACCCCGGACAGGGATTAACTATGGCTACACCTTC	CASSPTPRTGINYGYTF
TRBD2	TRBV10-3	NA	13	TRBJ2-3	TGTGCCATCAGGAGCGGGAACACAGATACGCAGTATTTT	CAIRSGNTDTQYF
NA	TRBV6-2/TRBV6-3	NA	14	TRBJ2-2	TGTGCCAGCAGTCCGTCTACTGGCACCGGGGAGCTGTTTTTT	CASSPSTGTGELFF
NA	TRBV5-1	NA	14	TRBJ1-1	TGCGCCAGCAGCCTGGAGTATTCCGGGTCTGAAGCTTTCTTT	CASSLEYSGSEAFF
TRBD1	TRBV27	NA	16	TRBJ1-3	TGTGCCAGCAGACCTGGGACAGGGGGCTCGGGAAACACCATATATTTT	CASRPGTGGSGNTIYF
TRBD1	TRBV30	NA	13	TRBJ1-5	TGTGCCTGGAGTGGGACAGGGGGACAGCCCCAGCATTTT	CAWSGTGGQPQHF
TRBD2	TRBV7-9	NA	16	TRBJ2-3	TGTGCCAGCAGCCGCCGTGTGACTAGCGAGGGGGATACGCAGTATTTT	CASSRRVTSEGDTQYF
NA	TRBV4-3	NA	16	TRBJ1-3	TGCGCCAGCAGCCAAGATACGGGGAACTCTGGAAACACCATATATTTT	CASSQDTGNSGNTIYF
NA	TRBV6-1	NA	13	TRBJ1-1	TGTGCCAGCAGTGAAGAGCGTTCACTCGTGGCTTTCTTT	CASSEERSLVAFF
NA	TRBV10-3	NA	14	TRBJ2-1	TGTGCCATCAGTGAGTCGGCCCTAGATCGTGAGCAGTTCTTC	CAISESALDREQFF
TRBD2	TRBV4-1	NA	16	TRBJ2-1	TGCGCCAGCAGGCCCCTCGGGGCGGGGGGTTTGGATGAGCAGTTCTTC	CASRPLGAGGLDEQFF
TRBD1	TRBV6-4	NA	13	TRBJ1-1	TGTGCCAGCAGTGACGCAGGGGGCACTGAAGCTTTCTTT	CASSDAGGTEAFF
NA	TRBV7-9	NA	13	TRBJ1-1	TGTGCCGGGATGGACTCTACGAACACTGAAGCTTTCTTT	CAGMDSTNTEAFF
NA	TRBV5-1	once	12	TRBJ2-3	TGCGCCAGCATGCAGACAGCGGGTACGCAGTATTTT	CASMQTAGTQYF
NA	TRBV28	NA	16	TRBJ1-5	TGTGCCAGCAGTTCCGGGACACGGATTAGCAATCAGCCCCAGCATTTT	CASSSGTRISNQPQHF
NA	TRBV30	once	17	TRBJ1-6	TGTGCCTGGAGTCGGGGGAGCGGGGGCGCCGTAAATTCACCCCTCCACTTT	CAWSRGSGGAVNSPLHF
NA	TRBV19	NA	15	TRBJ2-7	TGTGCCAGTAGTATAGGGGGGACATACTCCTACGAGCAGTACTTC	CASSIGGTYSYEQYF
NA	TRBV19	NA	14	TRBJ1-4	TGTGCCAGTGGAAGACTCCAAACTAATGAAAAACTGTTTTTT	CASGRLQTNEKLFF
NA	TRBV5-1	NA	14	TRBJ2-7	TGCGCCAGCGGCCCGGGCAGGGTCTCCCTCGAGCAGTACTTC	CASGPGRVSLEQYF
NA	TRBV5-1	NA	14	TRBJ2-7	TGCGCCAGCAGTTGGAGGGGGCCGGGCGACGAGCAGTACTTC	CASSWRGPGDEQYF
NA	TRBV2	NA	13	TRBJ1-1	TGTGCCAGCAGTGATCTCGCCGGGGGGCGTGCTTTCTTT	CASSDLAGGRAFF
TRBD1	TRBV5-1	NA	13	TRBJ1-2	TGCGCCAGCATTTCCGGGACAGGGGATGGCTACACCTTC	CASISGTGDGYTF
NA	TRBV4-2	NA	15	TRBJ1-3	TGTGCCAGCAGCCAGGAGTTAATCTCTGGAAACACCATATATTTT	CASSQELISGNTIYF
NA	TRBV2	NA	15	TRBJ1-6	TGTGCCAGCAGTGCATCGGGACAATCTAATTCACCCCTCCACTTT	CASSASGQSNSPLHF
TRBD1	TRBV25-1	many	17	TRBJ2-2	TGTGCCAGCAGTCTCCTTTCCGGGACAGTGAACACCGGGGAGCTGTTTTTT	CASSLLSGTVNTGELFF